Listed here are 3 T cell receptor beta chains from one sample, sequenced in a study of shared clonotypes between healthy human individuals. Terminally differentiated effector memory CD45RA+ cells were left out of the naive CD8 fraction, which was CD45RO-negative and positively selected for CCR7. Clones were sequenced by immunoSEQ multiplex PCR, and TCRdb holds only the in-frame ones, with some missing. This table has about 2.1 million clones, about 93% appearing once. The specimen was naive CD8+ T cells from PBMCs. These receptors all come from a man aged 18 to 30 in good health. Some clones in this sample may be carry-over from other donors' samples.

The rearrangement links TRBV5-4 to TRBJ2-7, with TRBD2 matching 12 bases. Germline V gene data show CDR1 as SGHNT and CDR2 as YYREEE (reference sequence). This CDR3 region has 16 residues. V gave up 4 bases and J gave up 6 bases; unmatched junction bases: 11. Here the CDR3 reads CASSGGLAGSPLEQYF. The CDR3 DNA reads TGTGCCAGCAGCGGCGGACTAGCGGGATCCCCCCTCGAGCAGTACTTC.

This chain uses TRBV6-6 with TRBJ1-4, with 10 bases lining up with TRBD1. Germline-derived CDR1 and CDR2 are MNHNY and SVGAGI (reference sequence). Unmatched junction bases numbered 12, after V lost 10 bases and J lost 7 bases. The CDR3 loop spans 15 amino acids. The CDR3 bases are TGTGCCACCCGAGCCGTCGACAGGGGGCCTGAAAAACTGTTTTTT. It encodes CATRAVDRGPEKLFF.

A note on this clone: Other DNA sequences in the same sample also yield this CDR3. The V and J genes are TRBV27 and TRBJ2-7; D is ambiguous. The V gene lost 2 bases and the J gene lost 1 base, with 6 bases spanning the gap. This CDR3 comprises 13 residues. Germline V gene lookup returns CDR1 MNHEY and CDR2 SMNVEV (reference sequence). CDR3: CASSLRVSYEQYF. The CDR3, as DNA: TGTGCCAGCAGTTTAAGAGTTTCCTACGAGCAGTACTTC.